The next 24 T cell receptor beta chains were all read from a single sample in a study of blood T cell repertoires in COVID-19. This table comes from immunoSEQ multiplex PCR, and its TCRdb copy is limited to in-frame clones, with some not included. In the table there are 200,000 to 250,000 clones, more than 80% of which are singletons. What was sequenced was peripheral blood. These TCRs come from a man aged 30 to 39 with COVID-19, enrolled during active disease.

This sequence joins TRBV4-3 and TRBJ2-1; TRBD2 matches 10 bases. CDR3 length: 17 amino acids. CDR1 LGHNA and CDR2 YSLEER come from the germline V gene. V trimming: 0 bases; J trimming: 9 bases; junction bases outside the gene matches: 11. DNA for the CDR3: TGCGCCAGCAGCCAAGAACTTGGTCTAGCGGGAGTCGGTGAGCAGTTCTTC. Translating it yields CASSQELGLAGVGEQFF.

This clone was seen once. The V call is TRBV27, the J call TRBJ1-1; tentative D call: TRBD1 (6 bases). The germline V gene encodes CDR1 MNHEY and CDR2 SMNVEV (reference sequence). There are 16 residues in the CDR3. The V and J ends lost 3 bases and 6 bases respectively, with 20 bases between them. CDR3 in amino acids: CASSFGGARIVSEAFF. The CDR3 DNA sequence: TGTGCCAGCAGTTTTGGGGGGGCGCGTATCGTCTCTGAAGCTTTCTTT.

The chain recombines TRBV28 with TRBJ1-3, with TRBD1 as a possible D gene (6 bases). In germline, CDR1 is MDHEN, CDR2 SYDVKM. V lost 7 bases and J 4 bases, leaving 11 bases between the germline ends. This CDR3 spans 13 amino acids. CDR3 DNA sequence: TGTGCCAGCACCCAAGGGGGAGGAAACACCATATATTTT. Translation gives CASTQGGGNTIYF.

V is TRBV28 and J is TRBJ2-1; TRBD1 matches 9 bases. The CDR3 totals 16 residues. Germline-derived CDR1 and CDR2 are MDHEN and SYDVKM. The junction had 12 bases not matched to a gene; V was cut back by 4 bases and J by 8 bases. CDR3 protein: CASSSPGTGTRDEQFF. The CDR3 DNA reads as TGTGCCAGCAGTTCCCCCGGGACAGGGACACGGGATGAGCAGTTCTTC.

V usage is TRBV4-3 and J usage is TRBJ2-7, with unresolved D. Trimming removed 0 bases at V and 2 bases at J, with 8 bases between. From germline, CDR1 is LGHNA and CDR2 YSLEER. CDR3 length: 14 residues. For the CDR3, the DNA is TGCGCCAGCAGCCAAGAGTACGGTCCCTACGAGCAGTACTTC. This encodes CASSQEYGPYEQYF.

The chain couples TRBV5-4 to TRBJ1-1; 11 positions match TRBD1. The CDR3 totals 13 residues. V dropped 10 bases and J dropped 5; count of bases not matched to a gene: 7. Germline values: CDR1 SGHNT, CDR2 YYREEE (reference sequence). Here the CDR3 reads CAGGQGADTEAFF. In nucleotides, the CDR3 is TGTGCCGGTGGACAGGGGGCGGATACTGAAGCTTTCTTT. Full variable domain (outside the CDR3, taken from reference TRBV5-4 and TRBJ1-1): ETGVTQSPTHLIKTRGQQVTLRCSSQSGHNTVSWYQQALGQGPQFIFQYYREEENGRGNFPPRFSGLQFPNYSSELNVNALELDDSALYLCAGGQGADTEAFFGQGTRLTVV.

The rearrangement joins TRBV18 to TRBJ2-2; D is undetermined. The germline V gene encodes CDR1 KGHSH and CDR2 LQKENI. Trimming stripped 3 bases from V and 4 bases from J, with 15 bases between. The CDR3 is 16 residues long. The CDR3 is CASSPPFSSATGELFF. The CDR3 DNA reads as TGTGCCAGCTCACCCCCCTTTAGCTCGGCCACCGGGGAGCTGTTTTTT.

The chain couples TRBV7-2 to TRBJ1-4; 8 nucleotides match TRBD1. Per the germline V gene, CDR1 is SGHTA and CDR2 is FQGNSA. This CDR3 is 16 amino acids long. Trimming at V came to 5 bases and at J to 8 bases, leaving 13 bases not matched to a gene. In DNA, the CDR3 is TGTGCCAGCAGCCCGGACAGGGACGCTTCTCGGGAAAAACTGTTTTTT. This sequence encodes CASSPDRDASREKLFF.

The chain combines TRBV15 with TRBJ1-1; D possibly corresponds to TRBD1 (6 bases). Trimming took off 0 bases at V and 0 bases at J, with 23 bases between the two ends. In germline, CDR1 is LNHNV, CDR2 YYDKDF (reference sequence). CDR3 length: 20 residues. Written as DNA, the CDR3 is TGTGCCACCAGCAGAGATGGGGGCCGTCTGAAGCAGCTATTGAACACTGAAGCTTTCTTT. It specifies CATSRDGGRLKQLLNTEAFF.

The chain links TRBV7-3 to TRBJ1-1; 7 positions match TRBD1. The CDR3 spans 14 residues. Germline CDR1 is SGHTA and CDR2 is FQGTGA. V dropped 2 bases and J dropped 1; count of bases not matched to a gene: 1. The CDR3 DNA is TGTGCCAGCAGCTTAGGGACAGCGAACACTGAAGCTTTCTTT. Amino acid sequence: CASSLGTANTEAFF.

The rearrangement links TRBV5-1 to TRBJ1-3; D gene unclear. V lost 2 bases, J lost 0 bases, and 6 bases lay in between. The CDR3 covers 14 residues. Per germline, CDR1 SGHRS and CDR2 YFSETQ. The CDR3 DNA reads TGCGCCAGCAGCTTAAGCATCTCTGGAAACACCATATATTTT. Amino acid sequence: CASSLSISGNTIYF.

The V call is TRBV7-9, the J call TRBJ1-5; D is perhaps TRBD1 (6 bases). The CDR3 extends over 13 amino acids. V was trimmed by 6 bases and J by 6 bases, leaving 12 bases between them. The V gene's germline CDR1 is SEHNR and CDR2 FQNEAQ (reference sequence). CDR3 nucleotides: TGTGCCAGCAGGTCCGGGACAACTCAGCCCCAGCATTTT. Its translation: CASRSGTTQPQHF.

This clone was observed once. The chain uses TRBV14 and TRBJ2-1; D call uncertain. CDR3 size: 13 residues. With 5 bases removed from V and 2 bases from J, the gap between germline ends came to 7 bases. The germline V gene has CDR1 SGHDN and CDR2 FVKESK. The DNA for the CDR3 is TGTGCCAGCAGCTCACAGACCTACAATGAGCAGTTCTTC. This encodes CASSSQTYNEQFF.

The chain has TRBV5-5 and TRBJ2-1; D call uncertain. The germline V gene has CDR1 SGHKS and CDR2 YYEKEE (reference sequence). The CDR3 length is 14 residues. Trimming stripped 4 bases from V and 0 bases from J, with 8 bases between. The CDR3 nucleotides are TGTGCCAGCAGCCGCGGTAGCTCCTACAATGAGCAGTTCTTC. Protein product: CASSRGSSYNEQFF.

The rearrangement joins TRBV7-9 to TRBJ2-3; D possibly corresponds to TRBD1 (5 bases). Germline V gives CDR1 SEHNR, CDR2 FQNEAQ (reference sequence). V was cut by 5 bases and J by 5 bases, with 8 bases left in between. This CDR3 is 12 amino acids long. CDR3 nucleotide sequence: TGTGCCAGCAGCCCAACAGGAGATACGCAGTATTTT. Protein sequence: CASSPTGDTQYF.

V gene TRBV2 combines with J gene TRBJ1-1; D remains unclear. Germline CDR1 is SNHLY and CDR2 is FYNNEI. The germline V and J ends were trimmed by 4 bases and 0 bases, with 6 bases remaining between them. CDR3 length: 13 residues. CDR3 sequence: CASSAGMNTEAFF. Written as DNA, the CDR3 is TGTGCCAGCAGTGCGGGAATGAACACTGAAGCTTTCTTT. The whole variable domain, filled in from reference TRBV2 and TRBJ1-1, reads EPEVTQTPSHQVTQMGQEVILRCVPISNHLYFYWYRQILGQKVEFLVSFYNNEISEKSEIFDDQFSVERPDGSNFTLKIRSTKLEDSAMYFCASSAGMNTEAFFGQGTRLTVV.

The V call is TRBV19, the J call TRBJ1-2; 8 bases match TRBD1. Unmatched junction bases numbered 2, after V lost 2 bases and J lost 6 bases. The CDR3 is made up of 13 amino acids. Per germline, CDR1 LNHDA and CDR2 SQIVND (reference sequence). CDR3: CASSIQQGDGYTF. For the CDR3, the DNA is TGTGCCAGTAGTATACAACAGGGGGATGGCTACACCTTC. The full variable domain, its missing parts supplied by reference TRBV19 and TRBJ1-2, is DGGITQSPKYLFRKEGQNVTLSCEQNLNHDAMYWYRQDPGQGLRLIYYSQIVNDFQKGDIAEGYSVSREKKESFPLTVTSAQKNPTAFYLCASSIQQGDGYTFGSGTRLTVV.

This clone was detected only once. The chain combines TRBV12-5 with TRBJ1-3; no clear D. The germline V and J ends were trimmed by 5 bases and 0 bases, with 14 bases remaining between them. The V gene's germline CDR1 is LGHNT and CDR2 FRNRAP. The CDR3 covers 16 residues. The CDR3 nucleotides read TGTGCTAGTGGTAACACTCAGGTGAACTCTGGAAACACCATATATTTT. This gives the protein CASGNTQVNSGNTIYF. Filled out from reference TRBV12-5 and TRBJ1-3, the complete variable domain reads DARVTQTPRHKVTEMGQEVTMRCQPILGHNTVFWYRQTMMQGLELLAYFRNRAPLDDSGMPKDRFSAEMPDATLATLKIQPSEPRDSAVYFCASGNTQVNSGNTIYFGEGSWLTVV.

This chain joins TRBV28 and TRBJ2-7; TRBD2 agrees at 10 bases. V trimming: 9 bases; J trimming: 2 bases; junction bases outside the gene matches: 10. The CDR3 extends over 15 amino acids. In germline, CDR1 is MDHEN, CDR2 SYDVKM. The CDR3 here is CASNLFLAGAYEQYF. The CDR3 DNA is TGTGCCAGTAACTTATTTCTAGCGGGGGCCTACGAGCAGTACTTC. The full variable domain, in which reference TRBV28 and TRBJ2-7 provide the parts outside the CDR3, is DVKVTQSSRYLVKRTGEKVFLECVQDMDHENMFWYRQDPGLGLRLIYFSYDVKMKEKGDIPEGYSVSREKKERFSLILESASTNQTSMYLCASNLFLAGAYEQYFGPGTRLTVT.

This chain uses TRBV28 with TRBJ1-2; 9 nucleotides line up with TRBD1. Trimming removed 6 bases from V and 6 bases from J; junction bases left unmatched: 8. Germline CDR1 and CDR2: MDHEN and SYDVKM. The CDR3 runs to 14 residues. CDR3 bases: TGTGCCAGCAGCCTATTGACAGGGGGGAATGGCTACACCTTC. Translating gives CASSLLTGGNGYTF.

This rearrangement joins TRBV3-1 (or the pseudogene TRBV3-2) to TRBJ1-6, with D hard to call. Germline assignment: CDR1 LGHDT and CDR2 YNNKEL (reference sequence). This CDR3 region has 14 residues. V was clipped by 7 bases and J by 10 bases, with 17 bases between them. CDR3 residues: CASTPLAGPSPLHF. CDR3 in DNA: TGTGCCAGCACCCCTTTGGCGGGTCCCTCACCCCTCCACTTT.

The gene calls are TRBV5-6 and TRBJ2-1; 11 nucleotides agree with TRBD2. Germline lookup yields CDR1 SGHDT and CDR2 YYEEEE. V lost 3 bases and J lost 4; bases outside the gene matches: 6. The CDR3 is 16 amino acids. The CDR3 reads CASSSTSGEWYNEQFF. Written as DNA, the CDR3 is TGTGCCAGCAGCTCGACTAGCGGGGAATGGTACAATGAGCAGTTCTTC.

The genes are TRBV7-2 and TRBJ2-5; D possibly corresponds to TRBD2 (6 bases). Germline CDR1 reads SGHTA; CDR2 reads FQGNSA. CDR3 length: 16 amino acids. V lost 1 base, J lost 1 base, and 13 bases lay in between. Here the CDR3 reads CASSLGGWRGQETQYF. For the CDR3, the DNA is TGTGCCAGCAGCTTAGGTGGTTGGAGGGGCCAAGAGACCCAGTACTTC.

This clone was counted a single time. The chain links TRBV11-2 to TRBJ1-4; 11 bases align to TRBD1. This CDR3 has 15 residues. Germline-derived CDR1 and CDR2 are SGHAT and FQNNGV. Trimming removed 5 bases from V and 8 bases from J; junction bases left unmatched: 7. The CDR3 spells CASSPGGTGGEKLFF. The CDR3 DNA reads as TGTGCCAGCAGCCCGGGCGGGACAGGGGGGGAAAAACTGTTTTTT.